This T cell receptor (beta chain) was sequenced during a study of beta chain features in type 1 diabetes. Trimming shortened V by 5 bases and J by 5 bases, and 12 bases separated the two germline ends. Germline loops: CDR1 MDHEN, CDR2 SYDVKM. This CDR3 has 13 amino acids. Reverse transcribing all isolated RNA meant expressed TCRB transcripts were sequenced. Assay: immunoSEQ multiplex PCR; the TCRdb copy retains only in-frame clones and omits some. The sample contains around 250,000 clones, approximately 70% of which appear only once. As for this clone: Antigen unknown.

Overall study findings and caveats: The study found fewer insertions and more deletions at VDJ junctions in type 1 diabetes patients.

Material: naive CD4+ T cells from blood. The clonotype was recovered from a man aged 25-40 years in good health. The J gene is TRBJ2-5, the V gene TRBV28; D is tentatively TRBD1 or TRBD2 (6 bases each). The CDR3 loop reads CASSGGLKETQYF. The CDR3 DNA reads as TGTGCCAGCAGTGGGGGGCTAAAGGAGACCCAGTACTTC. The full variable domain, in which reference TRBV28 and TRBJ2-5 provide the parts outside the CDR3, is DVKVTQSSRYLVKRTGEKVFLECVQDMDHENMFWYRQDPGLGLRLIYFSYDVKMKEKGDIPEGYSVSREKKERFSLILESASTNQTSMYLCASSGGLKETQYFGPGTRLLVL.